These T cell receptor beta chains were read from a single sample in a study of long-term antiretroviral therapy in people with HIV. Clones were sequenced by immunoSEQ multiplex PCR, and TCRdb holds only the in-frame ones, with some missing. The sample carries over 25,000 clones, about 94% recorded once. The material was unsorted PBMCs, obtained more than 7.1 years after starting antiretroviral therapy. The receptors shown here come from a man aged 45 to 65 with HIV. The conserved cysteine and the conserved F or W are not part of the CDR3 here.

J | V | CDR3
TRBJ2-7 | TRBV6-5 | ASRAGQGYEQY
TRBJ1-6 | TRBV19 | ASSIGVSSRFSPLH
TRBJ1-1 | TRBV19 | ASSLGSGFTEAF
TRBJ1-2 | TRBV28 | ASSRQEDYGYT
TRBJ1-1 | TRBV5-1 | ASSQDRGPHTEAF
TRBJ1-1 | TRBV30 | AWDAGSATEAF
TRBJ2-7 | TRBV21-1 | ASSKVATSSYEQY
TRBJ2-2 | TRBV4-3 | ASSQEEREGVWENTGELF
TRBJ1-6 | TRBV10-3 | AISDNSPLH
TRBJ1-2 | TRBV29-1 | SVDQSPYGYT
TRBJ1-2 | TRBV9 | ASSVAGDSTGYT
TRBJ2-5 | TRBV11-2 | ASSTPVESEETQY
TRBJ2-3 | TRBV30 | AWGPPSTQY
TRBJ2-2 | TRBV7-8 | ASSLGQGHTGELF
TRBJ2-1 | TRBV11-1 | ASSLGPGQGSGNEQF
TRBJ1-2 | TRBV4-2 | ASSQEGGRVNYGYT
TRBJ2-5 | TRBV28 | ASSHDRVYQETQY
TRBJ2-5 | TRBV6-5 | ASRLGETQY
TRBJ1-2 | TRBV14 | ASSQDTTYGYT
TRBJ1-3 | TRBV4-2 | ASSQDRQGSGNTIY
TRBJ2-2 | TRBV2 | ASRVSTGELF
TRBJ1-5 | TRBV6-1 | ARRSQGRDNQPQH
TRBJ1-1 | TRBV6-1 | ASSPRVNTEAF
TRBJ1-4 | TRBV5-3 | ARRTTGLLNEKLF
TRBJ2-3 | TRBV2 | ASSALAVSTDTQY